This TCR beta chain comes out of a study of blood T cell repertoires in COVID-19. Study in general: In each case, the material was cDNA or gDNA derived from T cells, B-cell-depleted T cells, or PBMCs.

All recovered Cohort 3 donors got two negative PCRs, got clearance, or saw symptom resolution. Using immunoSEQ multiplex PCR, the repertoire was profiled, and TCRdb retains in-frame clones only, with some absent. This table holds roughly 200,000 clones, around 85% found once. J was trimmed by 6 bases and V by 3 bases; bases with no gene match: 6. The V gene's germline CDR1 is SGHNT and CDR2 YYREEE (reference sequence). The CDR3 extends over 14 amino acids. The sequence came from a man aged 40-50 years who had recovered from COVID-19. Sequencing input: PBMCs or T cells enriched from blood (not recorded which). The V call is TRBV5-4, the J call TRBJ2-7, with 10 bases fitting TRBD1. CDR3 sequence (DNA): TGTGCCAGCAGCTGGGGGACAGGGGTAAGCGAGCAGTACTTC. Translation gives CASSWGTGVSEQYF.